A single T cell receptor (beta chain) is shown here with its context. Its cognate antigen is unknown. The data derive from a study of OX40 agonist ivuxolimab in advanced cancers. General observations from the study: Compared with CD4+, CD8+ T cells on average had more expanded clones.

Profiled with immunoSEQ multiplex PCR; TCRdb holds only in-frame clones, not every one. The sample has roughly 70,000 clones; about 89% are singletons. Trimming at V came to 8 bases and at J to 2 bases, leaving 4 bases not matched to a gene. The CDR3 covers 13 residues. Germline lookup yields CDR1 SNHLY and CDR2 FYNNEI. This rearrangement joins TRBV2 to TRBJ1-2; 8 bases agree with TRBD1. The source is an adult with an advanced solid tumor such as melanoma, head and neck, liver or kidney cancer. Source: CD4+ or CD8+ T cells sorted from blood, taken in a trial of the OX40 agonist ivuxolimab. The CDR3 sequence is CASGGTGNYGYTF. CDR3 coding DNA: TGTGCCAGCGGAGGGACAGGAAACTATGGCTACACCTTC.